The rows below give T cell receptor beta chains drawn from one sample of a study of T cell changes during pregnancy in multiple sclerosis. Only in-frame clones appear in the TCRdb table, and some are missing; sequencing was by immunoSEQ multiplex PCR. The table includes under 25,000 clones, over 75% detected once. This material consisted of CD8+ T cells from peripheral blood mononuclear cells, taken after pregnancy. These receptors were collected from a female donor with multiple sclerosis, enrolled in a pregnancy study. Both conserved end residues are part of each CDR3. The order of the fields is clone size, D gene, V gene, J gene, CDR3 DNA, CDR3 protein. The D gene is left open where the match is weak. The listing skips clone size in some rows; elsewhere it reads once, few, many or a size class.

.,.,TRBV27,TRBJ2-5,TGTGCCAGCAGTTTCGGGAGAATTCAAGAGACCCAGTACTTC,CASSFGRIQETQYF
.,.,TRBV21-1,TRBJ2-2,TGTGCCAGCAGCAAAGCCTTGCGGAGCTATCCCCCCGGGGAGCTGTTTTTT,CASSKALRSYPPGELFF
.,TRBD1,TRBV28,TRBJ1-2,TGTGCCAGCAGTCCTCCCGGGACAGGGAATCACTATGGCTACACCTTC,CASSPPGTGNHYGYTF
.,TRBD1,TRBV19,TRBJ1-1,TGTGCCAGTAGTATCACAGGGGTCACTGAAGCTTTCTTT,CASSITGVTEAFF
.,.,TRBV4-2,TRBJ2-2,TGTGCCAGCAGCCAATCTAAGCAGAGGAAAATCGGGGAGCTGTTTTTT,CASSQSKQRKIGELFF
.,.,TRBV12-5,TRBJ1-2,TGTGCTAGTGGTGAGGATTGGCACTATGGCTACACCTTC,CASGEDWHYGYTF
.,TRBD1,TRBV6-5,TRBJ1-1,TGTGCCAGCAGTCGCCGACAGGGACAGAACACTGAAGCTTTCTTT,CASSRRQGQNTEAFF
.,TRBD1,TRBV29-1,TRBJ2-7,TGCAGCGTTGTGTCAGGGGGCGATCTCGTGAACGAGCAGTACTTC,CSVVSGGDLVNEQYF
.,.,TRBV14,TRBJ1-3,TGTGCCAGCAGCCCCGACAATGCGCTTACCTCTGGAAACACCATATATTTT,CASSPDNALTSGNTIYF
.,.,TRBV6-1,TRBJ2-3,TGTGCCAGCAGTGAAGCACCCCCCCTAACTAGCCGGGTCGTGTGGGATACGCAGTATTTT,CASSEAPPLTSRVVWDTQYF
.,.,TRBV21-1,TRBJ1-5,TGTGCCAGCAGCAGTGGGGAAGGGGATCAGCCCCAGCATTTT,CASSSGEGDQPQHF
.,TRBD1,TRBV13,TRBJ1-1,TGTGCCAGCAGCGGCCCGGGACAGTCAATGAACACTGAAGCTTTCTTT,CASSGPGQSMNTEAFF
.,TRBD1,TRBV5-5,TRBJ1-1,TGTGCCAGCAGCCAAACTGCGGACAGGGTGCGGGGGTCTGAAGCTTTCTTT,CASSQTADRVRGSEAFF
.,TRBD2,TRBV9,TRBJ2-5,TGTGCCAGCAGCGTAGCGGGGACTAGCGGATACCAAGAGACCCAGTACTTC,CASSVAGTSGYQETQYF
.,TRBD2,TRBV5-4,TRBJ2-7,TGTGCCAGCAGCTTAGGGCTAGCGGAGTACGAGCAGTACTTC,CASSLGLAEYEQYF
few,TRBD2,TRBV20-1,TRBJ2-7,TGCAGTGCTCGACTAGCGGGAGACCAGTACTTC,CSARLAGDQYF
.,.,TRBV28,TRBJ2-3,TGTGCCAGCAGATTAAACAGGGATACAGATACGCAGTATTTT,CASRLNRDTDTQYF
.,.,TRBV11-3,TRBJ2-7,TGTGCCAGCAGCTTAGGGGGTATGGAGGGCTCTAGCTCCTACGAGCAGTACTTC,CASSLGGMEGSSSYEQYF
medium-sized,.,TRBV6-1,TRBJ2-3,TGTGCCAGCAGTGAAGCGGAGGAGGTTGGTACGCAGTATTTT,CASSEAEEVGTQYF
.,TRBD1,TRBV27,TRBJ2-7,TGTGCCAGCAGTTCACAGGGGCCTTCTGACTACGAGCAGTACTTC,CASSSQGPSDYEQYF
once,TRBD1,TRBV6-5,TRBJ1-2,TGTGCCAGCAGTTATTGGACAGGGTCCGGCTACACCTTC,CASSYWTGSGYTF
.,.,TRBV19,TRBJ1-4,TGTGCCAGTAGTACAGACCTAGACGGGTATGAAAAACTGTTTTTT,CASSTDLDGYEKLFF
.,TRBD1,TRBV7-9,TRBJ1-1,TGTGCCAGCAGCCAGCTACAGGGGAAGAACACTGAAGCTTTCTTT,CASSQLQGKNTEAFF
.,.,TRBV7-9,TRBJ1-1,TGTGCCAGCAGCTTACTTCAAGGTTTGGGCAACATGAACACTGAAGCTTTCTTT,CASSLLQGLGNMNTEAFF
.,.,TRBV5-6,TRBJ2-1,TGTGCCAGCAGCTCTAGTTACTCCTACAATGAGCAGTTCTTC,CASSSSYSYNEQFF
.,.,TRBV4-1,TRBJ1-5,TGCGCCAGCAGCCAAGATACCTCCAGGGGTCGCAATCAGCCCCAGCATTTT,CASSQDTSRGRNQPQHF
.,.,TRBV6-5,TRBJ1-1,TGTGCCAGCAGTTACGGTCAGGGAAACACTGAAGCTTTCTTT,CASSYGQGNTEAFF
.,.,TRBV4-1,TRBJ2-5,TGCGCCAGCAGCCAAGAGCATGGAGAAGAGACCCAGTACTTC,CASSQEHGEETQYF
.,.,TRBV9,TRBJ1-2,TGTGCCAGCAGCGAGGTGCAGGGGTCCTATGGCTACACCTTC,CASSEVQGSYGYTF
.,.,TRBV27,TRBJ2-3,TGTGCCAGCAGTTCCCTAGAGATAGCGTGGACAGATACGCAGTATTTT,CASSSLEIAWTDTQYF
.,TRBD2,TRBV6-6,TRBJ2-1,TGTGCCAGCAGTTACGACGGGAGGGCCGATGAGCAGTTCTTC,CASSYDGRADEQFF
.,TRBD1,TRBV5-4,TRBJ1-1,TGTGCCAGCAGCTTGGCCAGGGGGCCTGAAGCTTTCTTT,CASSLARGPEAFF
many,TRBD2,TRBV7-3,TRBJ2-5,TGTGCCAGCAGTTTAGCGGGAGGAGCGGAGACCCAGTACTTC,CASSLAGGAETQYF
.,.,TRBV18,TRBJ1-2,TGTGCCAGCTCACCATACGGGTTTGGGGGCGCAAACTATGGCTACACCTTC,CASSPYGFGGANYGYTF
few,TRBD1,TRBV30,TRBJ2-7,TGTGCCTGGAGTATTTCCCGGGACAGGTCCTACGAGCAGTACTTC,CAWSISRDRSYEQYF
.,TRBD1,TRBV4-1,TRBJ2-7,TGCGCCAGCAGCCAAGATTACCCTAGACAGGGTCATTACGAGCAGTACTTC,CASSQDYPRQGHYEQYF
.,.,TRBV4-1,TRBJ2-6,TGCGCCAGCAGCCCAGCCACAGGGTCTGGGGCCAACGTCCTGACTTTC,CASSPATGSGANVLTF
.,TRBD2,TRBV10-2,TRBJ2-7,TGCGCCAGCAGTGAGTTAGCGGGAGGGCCCTACGAGCAGTACTTC,CASSELAGGPYEQYF
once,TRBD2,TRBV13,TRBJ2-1,TGTGCCAGCAGCTCAGCGGGAGGCTACAATGAGCAGTTCTTC,CASSSAGGYNEQFF
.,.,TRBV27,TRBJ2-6,TGTGCCAGCAGCCCTGGACTGTTCTCTGGGGCCAACGTCCTGACTTTC,CASSPGLFSGANVLTF
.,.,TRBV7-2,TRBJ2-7,TGTGCCAGCAGCCCCGGTCGTATGCCCTCCTACGAGCAGTACTTC,CASSPGRMPSYEQYF
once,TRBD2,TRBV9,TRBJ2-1,TGTGCCAGCAGTGCCAGCGGGAGCCCTTACAATGAGCAGTTCTTC,CASSASGSPYNEQFF
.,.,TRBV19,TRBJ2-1,TGTGCCAGTAGTCATCTTAGAGGTGGAGAAGAGCAGTTCTTC,CASSHLRGGEEQFF
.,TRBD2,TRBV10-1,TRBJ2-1,TGCGCCAGCAGTGATCCAGCGGGAGGACTCAATGAGCAGTTCTTC,CASSDPAGGLNEQFF
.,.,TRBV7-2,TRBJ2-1,TGTGCCAGCAGCCCCCGGGAGAGCTCCTACAATGAGCAGTTCTTC,CASSPRESSYNEQFF
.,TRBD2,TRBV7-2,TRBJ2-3,TGTGCCAGCAGCTTAGCGGGAGGGAGGGCAGATACGCAGTATTTT,CASSLAGGRADTQYF
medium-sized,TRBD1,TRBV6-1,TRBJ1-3,TGTGCCAGCAGTGAAGTACAGGGGGAAGGAAACACCATATATTTT,CASSEVQGEGNTIYF
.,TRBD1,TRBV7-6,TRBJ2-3,TGTGCCAGCAGCTTAGGATGGACAGGGTGGGCTACAGATACGCAGTATTTT,CASSLGWTGWATDTQYF
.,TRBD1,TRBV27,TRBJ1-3,TGTGCCAGCAGTGCGGGACAGCCGGGCTCCGGAAACACCATATATTTT,CASSAGQPGSGNTIYF